This paragraph covers one T cell receptor beta chain sequence. The junction does not match germline at one end; this may be a read error. This sample is drawn from a study of blood T cell repertoires in COVID-19. The overall study: The United States, Italy and Spain provided the acute and convalescent COVID-19 samples.

As handled by the study authors: Amplifying reference gene primers gave estimates of nucleated cell counts. Here immunoSEQ multiplex PCR was the method, and the copy in TCRdb shows in-frame clones only, minus some. The V and J calls and clone size were taken over from that table, and D and trimming were inferred from the DNA. The repertoire holds 350,000 to 550,000 clones, with approximately 90% as singletons. The TCR sequence derives from a woman in her thirties with acute or convalescent COVID-19. The sample was peripheral blood.

CDR3 sequence: CASSSPNRDGYTF. CDR3 DNA: TGTGCCAGCTCATCACCTAACAGGGATGGCTACACCTTC. The chain joins TRBV18 to TRBJ1-2; D is possibly TRBD1 (6 bases). In germline, CDR1 is KGHSH, CDR2 LQKENI. The CDR3 has 13 residues.